Shown below are 2 T cell receptor beta chains from a single sample sequenced in a study of radiation and T cells in renal cell carcinoma. The time point here: blood 4 weeks post-SBRT, at nephrectomy. Treatment noted: 15 Gy SBRT to primary tumor, nephrectomy 4 weeks later. Clones were read by immunoSEQ multiplex PCR, and TCRdb kept only the in-frame ones, dropping some. The repertoire holds just under 150,000 clones, with roughly 90% as singletons. Sequenced here: blood, sampled from a patient whose treatment included radiotherapy and nephrectomy. The receptors were sampled from a woman aged 50 to 60 with renal cell carcinoma.

This chain uses TRBV27 with TRBJ2-5; D unclear. Germline lookup yields CDR1 MNHEY and CDR2 SMNVEV (reference sequence). The germline V and J ends were trimmed by 3 bases and 1 base, with 6 bases remaining between them. This CDR3 region has 13 residues. The CDR3 here is CASSFRSQETQYF. CDR3 nucleotide sequence: TGTGCCAGCAGTTTCCGCAGCCAAGAGACCCAGTACTTC.

The chain links TRBV28 to TRBJ2-7, with D tentatively TRBD2 (6 bases). V dropped 5 bases and J dropped 3 bases, with 11 bases sitting between them. The CDR3 is 13 residues long. In germline, CDR1 is MDHEN, CDR2 SYDVKM. CDR3 sequence: CASSPGVFYEQYF. The CDR3 nucleotides are TGTGCCAGCAGTCCGGGGGTATTCTACGAGCAGTACTTC.